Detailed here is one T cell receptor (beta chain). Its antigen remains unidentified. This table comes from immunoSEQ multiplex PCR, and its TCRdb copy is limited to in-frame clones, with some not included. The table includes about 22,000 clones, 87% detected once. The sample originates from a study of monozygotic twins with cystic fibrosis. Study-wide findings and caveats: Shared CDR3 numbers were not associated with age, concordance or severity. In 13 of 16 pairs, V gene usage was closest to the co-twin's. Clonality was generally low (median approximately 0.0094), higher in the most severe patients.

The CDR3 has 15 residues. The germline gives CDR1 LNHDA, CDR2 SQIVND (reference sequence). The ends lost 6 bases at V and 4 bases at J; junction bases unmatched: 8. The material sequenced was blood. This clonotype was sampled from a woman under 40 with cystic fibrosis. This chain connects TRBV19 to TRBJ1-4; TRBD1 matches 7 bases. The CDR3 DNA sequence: TGTGCCAGTAGGACCGACAGGGCCCGTAATGAAAAACTGTTTTTT. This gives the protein CASRTDRARNEKLFF.